This T cell receptor (beta chain) was recorded in a study of T-cell reconstitution after alpha-beta-depleted transplantation in children. TCRbeta library construction was performed incorporating unique molecular identifiers. TCRdb re-analysed the PCR reads in MiXCR, keeping a single row per CDR3 protein. The top ten hold over 10% of the sample, which has about 160,000 distinct CDR3 sequences, approximately 12% seen once. This clonotype was detected ten times or more. Its antigen remains unknown. This CDR3 has 16 residues. The V end lost 5 bases, the J end lost 0 bases, and 14 bases lay between the germline ends. CDR1 SEHNR and CDR2 FQNEAQ come from the germline V gene (reference sequence). Study-wide points: Expanded clones from the graft, numbering several hundred, reportedly supplied alpha-beta T cells about two months after transplant.

This TCR was sampled from a boy aged 2-9 years with acute myeloid leukemia, due to receive a stem cell transplant. The sample consisted of PBMCs, taken before TCRalphabeta/CD19-depleted stem cell transplant. The J gene is TRBJ1-3, the V gene TRBV7-9, with D maybe TRBD1 (6 bases). This CDR3 reads CASSPGQTYSGNTIYF. CDR3 DNA: TGTGCCAGCAGCCCAGGACAGACTTACTCTGGAAACACCATATATTTT. The whole variable domain, remainder taken from reference TRBV7-9 and TRBJ1-3, is DTGVSQNPRHKITKRGQNVTFRCDPISEHNRLYWYRQTLGQGPEFLTYFQNEAQLEKSRLLSDRFSAERPKGSFSTLEIQRTEQGDSAMYLCASSPGQTYSGNTIYFGEGSWLTVV.